These T cell receptor beta chains were read from a single sample in a study of blood T cell repertoires in COVID-19. Generated by immunoSEQ multiplex PCR, the TCRdb table keeps only in-frame clones and is missing some. The top ten clones hold approximately 12% of a sample with 35,000 to 40,000 clones, about 88% of them seen once. Sequenced: peripheral blood. The receptors stem from a man aged 55 to 69 with active COVID-19. Each CDR3 is given with its conserved first and last residue. D genes are given only for firm matches. Size is omitted from some rows. Given values are once, few, many or a class for expanded clones.

NA	NA	TRBV7-9	TRBJ2-1	TGTGCCAGCAGCTTCGTAGATGAGCAGTTCTTC	CASSFVDEQFF
NA	NA	TRBV2	TRBJ2-2	TGTGCCAGCCACCCGGGGGTCGGCACCGGGGAGCTGTTTTTT	CASHPGVGTGELFF
once	NA	TRBV19	TRBJ1-2	TGTGCCAGTAGTATCCAGGGGTACGGCTACACCTTC	CASSIQGYGYTF
NA	TRBD1	TRBV6-5	TRBJ2-7	TGTGCCAGCCGAAGGACAGGGAGCTCCTACGAGCAGTACTTC	CASRRTGSSYEQYF
NA	NA	TRBV19	TRBJ1-3	TGTGCCAGTAGTGCGGACAGTTTCAGCCGCTCTGGAAACACCATATATTTT	CASSADSFSRSGNTIYF
NA	NA	TRBV4-3	TRBJ1-2	TGCGCCAGCAGCCAAGCGCATGACTCCACAGGGTACGGCTACACCTTC	CASSQAHDSTGYGYTF
few	TRBD1	TRBV12-5	TRBJ1-3	TGTGCTAGTGGTTCCCGGACAGGGGGGCTCTCTGGAAACACCATATATTTT	CASGSRTGGLSGNTIYF
NA	NA	TRBV4-2	TRBJ2-1	TGTGCCAGCAGCCAAGATCGGGAGCCGTTCTTC	CASSQDREPFF
NA	NA	TRBV27	TRBJ2-1	TGTGCCAGCAGTTTATCGGTCGGGGAGAAGAACAATGAGCAGTTCTTC	CASSLSVGEKNNEQFF
NA	NA	TRBV19	TRBJ2-1	TGTGCCAGTAGTATTAATCCGGGATGGATGTTCTTC	CASSINPGWMFF
NA	NA	TRBV25-1	TRBJ2-7	TGTGCCAGCAGTGGATACCTCTCCGAGCAGTACTTC	CASSGYLSEQYF
NA	TRBD2	TRBV5-1	TRBJ2-7	TGCGCCAGCAGCTTGATACCGGGACTAGCGGGCCTGAGCTCCTACGAGCAGTACTTC	CASSLIPGLAGLSSYEQYF
NA	TRBD2	TRBV5-1	TRBJ2-3	TGCGCCAGCAGCCAGGTCCTAAGACTAGCGCAAGATACGCAGTATTTT	CASSQVLRLAQDTQYF
NA	TRBD2	TRBV2	TRBJ2-7	TGTGCCAGCAGTGTCTTTTCGGGACTAGCGGGAACATCCTACGAGCAGTACTTC	CASSVFSGLAGTSYEQYF
once	NA	TRBV14	TRBJ2-5	TGTGCCAGCAGCCAAATCCTACAGGGAAGGGGAGAGACCCAGTACTTC	CASSQILQGRGETQYF
NA	NA	TRBV6-1	TRBJ1-5	TGTGCCAGCAGTGAAGCGCTGCAGGGCTGGCAGCCCCAGCATTTT	CASSEALQGWQPQHF
NA	TRBD2	TRBV7-6	TRBJ2-3	TGTGCCAGCAGCTTAAGTAGCGGGCCTAGCACAGATACGCAGTATTTT	CASSLSSGPSTDTQYF
NA	NA	TRBV7-8	TRBJ1-4	TGTGCCAGCAGACCATCCGTCGGAGGAAATGAAAAACTGTTTTTT	CASRPSVGGNEKLFF
NA	TRBD2	TRBV19	TRBJ2-7	TGTGCCAGTAGTTTCGGACTAGCGGGGGGTTACGAGCAGTACTTC	CASSFGLAGGYEQYF
NA	TRBD1	TRBV18	TRBJ2-7	TGTGCCAGCTCACCTCCGGGACAGGGTCGATGGGGCGAGCAGTACTTC	CASSPPGQGRWGEQYF
NA	NA	TRBV4-1	TRBJ1-1	TGCGCCAGCAGCCAAGAAACGGAGATGAAAGCTTTCTTT	CASSQETEMKAFF
NA	NA	TRBV9	TRBJ2-1	TGTGCCAGCAGCGTGCAAGCGGGCAGCTCCTACAATGAGCAGTTCTTC	CASSVQAGSSYNEQFF
once	TRBD2	TRBV28	TRBJ2-1	TGTGCCAGCGGACTAGCGGGAGGGAATAGGTTCTTC	CASGLAGGNRFF
once	TRBD2	TRBV10-3	TRBJ2-3	TGTGCCAGTTCGACTAGCGGGACTAGCACAGATACGCAGTATTTT	CASSTSGTSTDTQYF
NA	NA	TRBV7-9	TRBJ1-2	TGTGCCAGCAGCTCCGACAGCTATGGCTACACCTTC	CASSSDSYGYTF
NA	NA	TRBV6-6	TRBJ2-7	TGTGCCAGCAGTTACCAAAGTCGGGGCTACGAGCAGTACTTC	CASSYQSRGYEQYF
NA	NA	TRBV14	TRBJ2-7	TGTGCCAGCAGCCATCCTGGGGGGTCGGGAGTCTGGAACGAGCAGTACTTC	CASSHPGGSGVWNEQYF